A single sample is the source of the 13 T cell receptor beta chains below, sequenced in a study of T-cell reconstitution after alpha-beta-depleted transplantation in children. Unique molecular identifiers tagged the TCRbeta library. TCRdb fed the PCR reads into MiXCR, producing one record per CDR3 protein. The sample lists around 250,000 distinct CDR3 sequences; approximately 8% were seen once. Sequencing was performed on PBMCs, mostly from graft donor cells, taken 180 days after TCRalphabeta/CD19-depleted stem cell transplant. The receptors were gathered from a male patient aged 10 to 17 who had a stem cell transplant for acute lymphoblastic leukemia, so the T cells may come from the graft donor.

This clonotype occurred many times. V is TRBV19 and J is TRBJ2-5, with D possibly being TRBD2 (6 bases). CDR3 length equals 14 residues. In germline, CDR1 is LNHDA, CDR2 SQIVND (reference sequence). Trimming pared 7 bases from V and 4 bases from J, leaving 16 bases between. Written as DNA, the CDR3 is TGTGCCAGTAAACAAAGGGGAGGACGAGAGACCCAGTACTTC. Its translation is CASKQRGGRETQYF.

This clonotype was counted at least ten times. The gene calls are TRBV5-1 and TRBJ1-3; D is unresolved. The CDR3 is 14 residues long. V lost 1 base to trimming and J lost 8 bases, with 13 bases between them. Germline V gene lookup returns CDR1 SGHRS and CDR2 YFSETQ. The CDR3 nucleotides are TGCGCCAGCAGCTTGACAGCAGGTCAGGACACCATATATTTT. Translating it yields CASSLTAGQDTIYF. Using reference TRBV5-1 and TRBJ1-3 for the parts outside the CDR3, the full variable domain is KAGVTQTPRYLIKTRGQQVTLSCSPISGHRSVSWYQQTPGQGLQFLFEYFSETQRNKGNFPGRFSGRQFSNSRSEMNVSTLELGDSALYLCASSLTAGQDTIYFGEGSWLTVV.

The table lists this clonotype with many counts. The rearrangement links TRBV27 to TRBJ1-1; D unresolved. This CDR3 has 14 amino acids. Germline V gene lookup returns CDR1 MNHEY and CDR2 SMNVEV (reference sequence). The germline V and J ends were trimmed by 7 bases and 2 bases, with 14 bases remaining between them. The CDR3 DNA sequence: TGTGCCAGCAATCAAGGGTGGCCCAACACTGAAGCTTTCTTT. This sequence encodes CASNQGWPNTEAFF.

This clonotype was observed many times. This chain connects TRBV11-2 to TRBJ2-2; D might be TRBD2 (5 bases). The CDR3 consists of 16 residues. Trimming took 5 bases from V and 4 from J, leaving 17 bases between them. Germline V gene sequence: CDR1 SGHAT, CDR2 FQNNGV. CDR3 sequence reads: CASSPLALTSTGELFF. DNA of the CDR3: TGTGCCAGCAGCCCGTTAGCGCTTACTAGCACCGGGGAGCTGTTTTTT.

This clonotype was counted a few times. The chain links TRBV4-2 to TRBJ2-3; 7 bases fit TRBD2. V gave up 0 bases and J gave up 3 bases; unmatched junction bases: 12. Per germline, CDR1 LGHNA and CDR2 YNFKEQ. This CDR3 comprises 18 residues. CDR3 region: CASSQEGPGGGVTDTQYF. In DNA form, the CDR3 reads TGTGCCAGCAGCCAAGAGGGCCCCGGCGGGGGAGTTACAGATACGCAGTATTTT.

This clonotype occurred many times. The CDR3 nucleotides read TGTGCCAGCAGCTTAGAATGGGGTATGGGATTTCAGCCCCAGCATTTT. This translates into CASSLEWGMGFQPQHF. The J gene is TRBJ1-5, the V gene TRBV11-3; D unresolved. Looked up from germline, CDR1 is SGHNT and CDR2 is YENEEA. V lost 0 bases and J 6 bases, leaving 15 bases between the germline ends. The CDR3 covers 16 residues.

The table lists this clonotype with many counts. The gene calls are TRBV10-3 and TRBJ1-2; D may be TRBD1 (5 bases). CDR1 is ENHRY and CDR2 is SYGVKD in the germline V gene. This CDR3 spans 11 amino acids. Trimming removed 8 bases at V and 6 bases at J, with 10 bases between. The CDR3 is CAIGAGDGYTF. The CDR3 DNA sequence: TGTGCCATCGGGGCGGGGGATGGCTACACCTTC.

At least ten counts were recorded for this clonotype. The V gene is TRBV6-2 or TRBV6-3, the J gene TRBJ2-3; no clear D. The CDR3 runs to 15 residues. Trimming shortened V by 0 bases and J by 4 bases, and 11 bases separated the two germline ends. In germline, CDR1 is MNHEY, CDR2 SVGEGT. This chain's CDR3 is CASSYSIGPADTQYF. The DNA for the CDR3 is TGTGCCAGCAGTTACTCGATAGGACCGGCAGATACGCAGTATTTT.

This clonotype was seen repeatedly, ten times or more. The chain couples TRBV20-1 to TRBJ2-2, with TRBD2 as a possible D gene (6 bases). The V and J ends lost 3 bases and 1 base respectively, with 6 bases between them. This CDR3 comprises 13 residues. CDR1 and CDR2 from the germline V gene are DFQATT and SNEGSKA (reference sequence). This CDR3 reads CSASGRNTGELFF. CDR3 nucleotide sequence: TGCAGTGCTAGCGGGAGGAACACCGGGGAGCTGTTTTTT.

This clonotype was detected many times. The rearrangement joins TRBV6-5 to TRBJ1-5; 7 nucleotides agree with TRBD1. The CDR3 is 14 amino acids. Trimming removed 7 bases from V and 1 base from J; junction bases left unmatched: 4. CDR1 is MNHEY and CDR2 is SVGAGI in the germline V gene. Written as DNA, the CDR3 is TGTGCCAGCAAGGGGGGACAGAGCAATCAGCCCCAGCATTTT. Amino acids: CASKGGQSNQPQHF.

This clonotype has at least ten counts. The chain has TRBV19 and TRBJ2-1; 8 bases are shared with TRBD2. Looked up from germline, CDR1 is LNHDA and CDR2 is SQIVND (reference sequence). Losses at the gene ends were 3 bases for V and 4 bases for J; bases not matched to a gene: 11. CDR3 size: 17 residues. Here the CDR3 reads CASSMMSGGAGYNEQFF. CDR3 coding DNA: TGTGCCAGTAGTATGATGTCCGGGGGGGCCGGGTACAATGAGCAGTTCTTC.

This clonotype has ten or more counts. V gene TRBV28 combines with J gene TRBJ1-2; D is ambiguous. The CDR3 extends over 13 amino acids. Trimming stripped 4 bases from V and 4 bases from J, with 10 bases between. The germline gives CDR1 MDHEN, CDR2 SYDVKM. The CDR3 here is CASSWAQIYGYTF. DNA of the CDR3: TGTGCCAGCAGTTGGGCTCAAATCTATGGCTACACCTTC.

Ten or more counts support this clonotype. The CDR3, as DNA: TGTGCCAGCAGCCCAAGGGACAGGTCCCACGAGCAGTACTTC. This sequence encodes CASSPRDRSHEQYF. This chain uses TRBV5-4 with TRBJ2-7; TRBD1 matches 8 bases. The CDR3 sequence is 14 residues long. V was clipped by 4 bases and J by 5 bases; unmatched bases: 8. Germline V gives CDR1 SGHNT, CDR2 YYREEE (reference sequence).